A selection of T cell receptor beta chains follows, all from one sample in a study of cytotoxic CD8 clonotypes in ibrutinib-treated CLL. This table comes from immunoSEQ multiplex PCR, and its TCRdb copy is limited to in-frame clones, with some not included. The sample lists about 130,000 clones; about 80% were seen once. This specimen was PBMCs, taken after 12 months of ibrutinib treatment. Every receptor here comes from a human donor with chronic lymphocytic leukemia. CDR3s include the opening cysteine and the closing phenylalanine or tryptophan. A D gene is named only where the DNA matches it firmly. Not all rows give a size; the values are once, few, many and, for expanded clones, a class.

TRBV6-1	TRBD2	TRBJ2-7	NA	TGTGCCAGCAGTCTAGCGGTAGAGGAGCAGTACTTC	CASSLAVEEQYF
TRBV9	NA	TRBJ2-4	NA	TGTGCCAGCAGCGTACTAGGGCAGGCGGACATTCAGTACTTC	CASSVLGQADIQYF
TRBV6-6	TRBD2	TRBJ2-3	NA	TGTGCCAGCAGTTACGGCGCGGGAGGAGATACGCAGTATTTT	CASSYGAGGDTQYF
TRBV2	NA	TRBJ1-4	NA	TGTGCCAGCAGGGTACAGGGCGGTTCAGGACAAAAACTGTTTTTT	CASRVQGGSGQKLFF
TRBV5-1	TRBD2	TRBJ2-7	NA	TGCGCCAGCAAGCGGGCTAGCGGGGCTTCCGAGCAGTACTTC	CASKRASGASEQYF
TRBV7-2	NA	TRBJ1-2	NA	TGTGCCAGCAGCTACGTCCCGGCCGAACCCTATGGCTACACCTTC	CASSYVPAEPYGYTF
TRBV5-1	TRBD1	TRBJ2-7	NA	TGCGCCAGCAGCTCTACCGGGGACAGGGCAGAGCACGAGCAGTACTTC	CASSSTGDRAEHEQYF
TRBV2	NA	TRBJ2-5	NA	TGTGCCAGCAGTGGACAGAGGGTTCTCGTGTACTTC	CASSGQRVLVYF
TRBV6-1	NA	TRBJ2-2	NA	TGTGCCAGCCAGGTTGATCGGGTTTGGGAGCTGTTTTTT	CASQVDRVWELFF
TRBV6-1	NA	TRBJ1-3	NA	TGTGCCAGCAGTGAAGCGAGGGGAGTCCCGAGAAACACCATATATTTT	CASSEARGVPRNTIYF
TRBV29-1	TRBD2	TRBJ2-7	NA	TGCAGCGTGATTTCAGCGGGGAGTAGCCTCTACGAGCAGTACTTC	CSVISAGSSLYEQYF
TRBV4-2	TRBD2	TRBJ2-7	NA	TGTGCCAGCAGCCAGGGTACTAGCGGGGGAGCCTACGAGCAGTACTTC	CASSQGTSGGAYEQYF
TRBV7-2	NA	TRBJ2-6	NA	TGTGCCAGCAGCGATTTCGGAACAAGGCAACAAAGTCGGGCCAACGTCCTGACTTTC	CASSDFGTRQQSRANVLTF
TRBV27	NA	TRBJ1-2	once	TGTGCCAGCAGTTTATCCAGCGGATGGGGCGGCTACACCTTC	CASSLSSGWGGYTF
TRBV9	TRBD1	TRBJ1-5	NA	TGTGCCAGCAGCGCCACCGGGACAGACAATCAGCCCCAGCATTTT	CASSATGTDNQPQHF
TRBV6-5	NA	TRBJ1-1	NA	TGTGCCAGCAGCCCGAACGGGGGGGTAGACACTGAAGCTTTCTTT	CASSPNGGVDTEAFF
TRBV7-6	TRBD1	TRBJ1-3	NA	TGTGCCAGCAGCTTACGAGCCGACAGGGGTAGTAACACCATATATTTT	CASSLRADRGSNTIYF
TRBV28	TRBD1	TRBJ1-5	NA	TGTGCCAGCAGTTTAGCGGGACAGTTCAATCAGCCCCAGCATTTT	CASSLAGQFNQPQHF
TRBV7-9	NA	TRBJ2-7	NA	TGTGCCAGCACCTTGGATGGTCCCCGCTCCTACGAGCAGTACTTC	CASTLDGPRSYEQYF
TRBV5-1	TRBD2	TRBJ2-1	NA	TGCGCCAGCGTCCCCCTAACGGGAGGGCCCCACAGTGAGCAGTTCTTC	CASVPLTGGPHSEQFF
TRBV29-1	NA	TRBJ1-4	NA	TGCAGCGTTTATGGCAGGAGGAATGAAAAACTGTTTTTT	CSVYGRRNEKLFF
TRBV7-9	NA	TRBJ1-1	NA	TGTGCCAGCAGCTTAGTTCAGGGTACCACTGAAGCTTTCTTT	CASSLVQGTTEAFF
TRBV28	NA	TRBJ2-2	NA	TGTGCCACCTGGGACCAAATGTTTTTT	CATWDQMFF
TRBV4-3	NA	TRBJ1-1	NA	TGCGCCAGCAGCCAAGAGGGTGGCACTGAAGCTTTCTTT	CASSQEGGTEAFF
TRBV7-2	NA	TRBJ2-7	once	TGTGCCAGCAGCTTAGCGGCTAGGAGCTCCTACGAGCAGTACTTC	CASSLAARSSYEQYF
TRBV25-1	NA	TRBJ1-1	NA	TGTGCCAGCAGCAGCGGCCAGAAGACTGAAGCTTTCTTT	CASSSGQKTEAFF
TRBV19	NA	TRBJ1-4	NA	TGTGCCACGAGACACAAGGCTGCAACTAATGAAAAACTGTTTTTT	CATRHKAATNEKLFF
TRBV6-5	TRBD1	TRBJ2-1	NA	TGTGCCAGCAGCTTGGGACAGGGACCGTACAATGAGCAGTTCTTC	CASSLGQGPYNEQFF
TRBV18	NA	TRBJ1-3	NA	TGTGCCAGCTCAATGGAGGGTTATGGAAACACCATATATTTT	CASSMEGYGNTIYF
TRBV27	NA	TRBJ2-7	NA	TGTGCCAGTTTTGGTGGGAAGTACGAGCAGTACTTC	CASFGGKYEQYF
TRBV2	NA	TRBJ1-3	NA	TGTGCCAGCAGTCCGGGTGGAAACACCATATATTTT	CASSPGGNTIYF
TRBV30	TRBD1	TRBJ1-5	NA	TGTGCCTGGAGTATCACAGGGGTTAGCAATCAGCCCCAGCATTTT	CAWSITGVSNQPQHF
TRBV7-9	NA	TRBJ1-2	few	TGTGCCAGCAGCTTTCTAGACTCTTATGGCTACACCTTC	CASSFLDSYGYTF
TRBV7-9	TRBD2	TRBJ2-5	NA	TGTGCCAGCAGGCCGGGGGCTAGCGGGGATGAGACCCAGTACTTC	CASRPGASGDETQYF
TRBV11-3	NA	TRBJ2-3	NA	TGTGCCAGCAGCTTAGCTACTAGCACAGATACGCAGTATTTT	CASSLATSTDTQYF
TRBV7-2	NA	TRBJ1-2	NA	TGTGCCAGCAGCTCCCGACAGGCCACTAACTATGGCTACACCTTC	CASSSRQATNYGYTF
TRBV9	TRBD1	TRBJ2-6	NA	TGTGCCAGCAGCCTCCCGATAAAGGGGGCGGGGGCCAACGTCCTGACTTTC	CASSLPIKGAGANVLTF
TRBV19	NA	TRBJ1-5	once	TGTGCCAGTAGTATTTTATCGGCCAGCAATCAGCCCCAGCATTTT	CASSILSASNQPQHF
TRBV7-2	TRBD2	TRBJ2-7	NA	TGTGCCAGCAGCTTAGAGGCGGGAGACTACGAGCAGTACTTC	CASSLEAGDYEQYF
TRBV11-2	TRBD2	TRBJ2-2	NA	TGTGCCGGGGGAAGACGGGAGGGTACCGGGGAGCTGTTTTTT	CAGGRREGTGELFF
TRBV29-1	TRBD1	TRBJ1-1	NA	TGCAGCGTTGCACTCGGGAGGACAGGGATTTCTGAAGCTTTCTTT	CSVALGRTGISEAFF
TRBV2	NA	TRBJ1-1	few	TGTGCCAGCAGTGAAGGCGGGGCAATGAACACTGAAGCTTTCTTT	CASSEGGAMNTEAFF